Listed below are T cell receptor beta chains from one sample, sequenced in a study of glioma-infiltrating T cells. TCRdb analysed the multiplex PCR reads with MiXCR anew, one entry per CDR3 protein. The table shows roughly 100,000 distinct CDR3 sequences, with around 29% occurring only once. Sequencing was performed on glioma tissue, nonneoplastic brain tissue, or PBMCs (not recorded which). Every receptor here comes from a human donor with low-grade glioma or glioblastoma, undergoing nonglioma brain surgery, or in good health (not recorded which). CDR3s include the opening cysteine and the closing phenylalanine or tryptophan. Fields, in order: CDR3 protein, CDR3 DNA, D gene, CDR3 length, J gene, clone size, V gene. The D gene is left open where the match is weak. A row's size may be missing; if present it is once, few, many or a size class.

cdr3_aa: CASSRDKNTEAFF; cdr3_nt: TGTGCCAGCAGCCGGGACAAGAACACTGAAGCTTTCTTT; d_call: .; cdr3_length: 13; j_call: TRBJ1-1; clone_size: few; v_call: TRBV2
cdr3_aa: CSATRGGPEGTEAFF; cdr3_nt: TGCAGTGCCACAAGGGGGGGTCCTGAGGGAACTGAAGCTTTCTTT; d_call: .; cdr3_length: 15; j_call: TRBJ1-1; clone_size: many; v_call: TRBV20-1
cdr3_aa: CASSTRTGANTGELFF; cdr3_nt: TGTGCCAGTAGTACTCGGACAGGAGCGAACACCGGGGAGCTGTTTTTT; d_call: TRBD1; cdr3_length: 16; j_call: TRBJ2-2; clone_size: .; v_call: TRBV19
cdr3_aa: CSVEGQGGYTF; cdr3_nt: TGCAGCGTAGAAGGACAGGGTGGCTACACCTTC; d_call: TRBD1; cdr3_length: 11; j_call: TRBJ1-2; clone_size: few; v_call: TRBV29-1
cdr3_aa: CASSSDKNTEAFF; cdr3_nt: TGTGCCAGCAGCTCCGACAAGAACACTGAAGCTTTCTTT; d_call: .; cdr3_length: 13; j_call: TRBJ1-1; clone_size: many; v_call: TRBV7-2
cdr3_aa: CASSFSEGRIAFF; cdr3_nt: TGCGCCAGCAGCTTTTCCGAGGGACGCATAGCTTTCTTT; d_call: .; cdr3_length: 13; j_call: TRBJ1-1; clone_size: many; v_call: TRBV5-1
cdr3_aa: CASTSSGLSYEQYF; cdr3_nt: TGTGCCAGTACCTCTAGCGGGCTTTCCTACGAGCAGTACTTC; d_call: TRBD2; cdr3_length: 14; j_call: TRBJ2-7; clone_size: .; v_call: TRBV19
cdr3_aa: CASRSTHRGRNTGELFF; cdr3_nt: TGTGCCAGCAGGAGCACCCACAGGGGCCGTAACACCGGGGAGCTGTTTTTT; d_call: TRBD1; cdr3_length: 17; j_call: TRBJ2-2; clone_size: many; v_call: TRBV6-1
cdr3_aa: CASSQDATASPPDDTQYF; cdr3_nt: TGTGCCAGCAGCCAAGATGCTACGGCGTCGCCCCCCGACGATACGCAGTATTTT; d_call: .; cdr3_length: 18; j_call: TRBJ2-3; clone_size: many; v_call: TRBV4-2
cdr3_aa: CASRNEPGSLLDTQYF; cdr3_nt: TGTGCCAGCAGGAACGAACCGGGATCCCTATTGGATACGCAGTATTTT; d_call: .; cdr3_length: 16; j_call: TRBJ2-3; clone_size: medium-sized; v_call: TRBV6-1
cdr3_aa: CATSDRSSNQPQHF; cdr3_nt: TGTGCCACCAGTGATCGCAGTAGCAATCAGCCCCAGCATTTT; d_call: .; cdr3_length: 14; j_call: TRBJ1-5; clone_size: many; v_call: TRBV24-1
cdr3_aa: CASRDRTGGTGELFF; cdr3_nt: TGTGCCAGCAGAGATCGGACAGGGGGAACCGGGGAGCTGTTTTTT; d_call: TRBD1; cdr3_length: 15; j_call: TRBJ2-2; clone_size: many; v_call: TRBV2
cdr3_aa: CASSFDREYEQFF; cdr3_nt: TGTGCCAGCAGTTTTGACAGGGAATATGAGCAGTTCTTC; d_call: TRBD1; cdr3_length: 13; j_call: TRBJ2-1; clone_size: many; v_call: TRBV6-1
cdr3_aa: CASSPASFYEQYF; cdr3_nt: TGTGCCAGCTCACCGGCTAGCTTCTACGAGCAGTACTTC; d_call: .; cdr3_length: 13; j_call: TRBJ2-7; clone_size: .; v_call: TRBV18
cdr3_aa: CSARGYNYYGYTF; cdr3_nt: TGCAGTGCTAGAGGTTATAACTACTATGGCTACACCTTC; d_call: .; cdr3_length: 13; j_call: TRBJ1-2; clone_size: many; v_call: TRBV20-1
cdr3_aa: CASNTGTGERYGYTF; cdr3_nt: TGTGCCAGCAACACCGGGACAGGGGAACGGTATGGCTACACCTTC; d_call: TRBD1; cdr3_length: 15; j_call: TRBJ1-2; clone_size: many; v_call: TRBV2
cdr3_aa: CASSYQWRGTYNEQFF; cdr3_nt: TGTGCCAGCAGCTATCAATGGAGGGGAACCTACAATGAGCAGTTCTTC; d_call: .; cdr3_length: 16; j_call: TRBJ2-1; clone_size: many; v_call: TRBV6-1
cdr3_aa: CASGSSRTGVSPLHF; cdr3_nt: TGTGCCAGCGGCAGTTCGAGGACAGGGGTCTCACCCCTCCACTTT; d_call: TRBD1; cdr3_length: 15; j_call: TRBJ1-6; clone_size: .; v_call: TRBV2
cdr3_aa: CASSSGGLSSYNEQFF; cdr3_nt: TGTGCCAGCAGTTCCGGGGGGCTAAGCTCCTACAATGAGCAGTTCTTC; d_call: .; cdr3_length: 16; j_call: TRBJ2-1; clone_size: .; v_call: TRBV12-3/TRBV12-4
cdr3_aa: CASIGDRIPPQYF; cdr3_nt: TGTGCCAGCATTGGGGACCGAATCCCGCCGCAGTATTTT; d_call: .; cdr3_length: 13; j_call: TRBJ2-3; clone_size: few; v_call: TRBV2
cdr3_aa: CASSYGESRGSGNTIYF; cdr3_nt: TGTGCCAGCAGTTACGGGGAGTCCCGGGGCTCTGGAAACACCATATATTTT; d_call: .; cdr3_length: 17; j_call: TRBJ1-3; clone_size: many; v_call: TRBV6-6
cdr3_aa: CASSISPNAPQHF; cdr3_nt: TGTGCCAGTAGTATTTCCCCAAATGCGCCCCAGCATTTT; d_call: .; cdr3_length: 13; j_call: TRBJ1-5; clone_size: few; v_call: TRBV19
cdr3_aa: CASNSGLSNQPQHF; cdr3_nt: TGTGCCAGTAATTCGGGACTTAGCAATCAGCCCCAGCATTTT; d_call: .; cdr3_length: 14; j_call: TRBJ1-5; clone_size: many; v_call: TRBV19
cdr3_aa: CASSTRQGGQPQHF; cdr3_nt: TGTGCCAGCAGTACGCGACAGGGAGGTCAGCCCCAGCATTTT; d_call: TRBD1; cdr3_length: 14; j_call: TRBJ1-5; clone_size: many; v_call: TRBV6-1
cdr3_aa: CSALALRETQYF; cdr3_nt: TGCAGTGCTCTAGCCCTGAGGGAGACCCAGTACTTC; d_call: .; cdr3_length: 12; j_call: TRBJ2-5; clone_size: many; v_call: TRBV20-1
cdr3_aa: CASSYQQGAGELFF; cdr3_nt: TGTGCCAGCAGTTACCAACAGGGCGCCGGGGAGCTGTTTTTT; d_call: .; cdr3_length: 14; j_call: TRBJ2-2; clone_size: many; v_call: TRBV6-2/TRBV6-3
cdr3_aa: CASSQDLGQSVDQPQHF; cdr3_nt: TGCGCCAGCAGCCAAGATCTTGGACAGTCTGTGGATCAGCCCCAGCATTTT; d_call: .; cdr3_length: 17; j_call: TRBJ1-5; clone_size: once; v_call: TRBV7-2
cdr3_aa: CASSFLSSGGAIEKTQYF; cdr3_nt: TGTGCCAGCAGTTTTTTGTCTAGCGGGGGGGCTATAGAAAAGACCCAGTACTTC; d_call: TRBD2; cdr3_length: 18; j_call: TRBJ2-5; clone_size: many; v_call: TRBV28
cdr3_aa: CASSGNEQFF; cdr3_nt: TGTGCCAGCTCCGGGAATGAGCAGTTCTTC; d_call: .; cdr3_length: 10; j_call: TRBJ2-1; clone_size: many; v_call: TRBV18
cdr3_aa: CASSLDMGAGSNQPEHF; cdr3_nt: TGTGCCAGCAGCTTGGATATGGGTGCCGGAAGCAATCAGCCCGAGCATTTT; d_call: .; cdr3_length: 17; j_call: TRBJ1-5; clone_size: .; v_call: TRBV5-4
cdr3_aa: CASSQDGTDQETQYF; cdr3_nt: TGTGCCAGCAGCCAAGACGGGACAGACCAAGAGACCCAGTACTTC; d_call: TRBD1; cdr3_length: 15; j_call: TRBJ2-5; clone_size: .; v_call: TRBV4-2
cdr3_aa: CASSYSSGANKLF; cdr3_nt: TGTGCCAGCAGTTACTCCTCCGGGGCAAATAAACTCTTC; d_call: .; cdr3_length: 13; j_call: TRBJ1-2; clone_size: few; v_call: TRBV6-6
cdr3_aa: CATRRERLSGKGNEPQHF; cdr3_nt: TGTGCCACCAGAAGAGAGAGGTTGTCGGGGAAAGGCAATGAGCCCCAGCATTTT; d_call: .; cdr3_length: 18; j_call: TRBJ1-5; clone_size: .; v_call: TRBV15
cdr3_aa: CASSQEGRVKIEAFF; cdr3_nt: TGTGCCAGCAGCCAGGAAGGACGGGTCAAGATTGAAGCTTTCTTT; d_call: .; cdr3_length: 15; j_call: TRBJ1-1; clone_size: .; v_call: TRBV7-9
cdr3_aa: CASSSGTATGKQFF; cdr3_nt: TGTGCCAGCAGCTCCGGGACAGCTACGGGAAAGCAGTTCTTC; d_call: TRBD1; cdr3_length: 14; j_call: TRBJ2-1; clone_size: many; v_call: TRBV27
cdr3_aa: CASRSFAGGNKPQHF; cdr3_nt: TGTGCCAGCAGGTCTTTCGCGGGGGGGAATAAGCCCCAGCATTTT; d_call: .; cdr3_length: 15; j_call: TRBJ1-5; clone_size: .; v_call: TRBV12-3/TRBV12-4
cdr3_aa: CASSPRGETQYF; cdr3_nt: TGTGCCAGCAGCCCCCGGGGAGAGACCCAGTACTTC; d_call: .; cdr3_length: 12; j_call: TRBJ2-5; clone_size: few; v_call: TRBV7-2
cdr3_aa: CASSRERSLQETQYF; cdr3_nt: TGTGCCAGCAGCCGTGAGCGGAGCCTCCAAGAGACCCAGTACTTC; d_call: .; cdr3_length: 15; j_call: TRBJ2-5; clone_size: many; v_call: TRBV7-2
cdr3_aa: CASSEADTQYF; cdr3_nt: TGTGCCAGCAGTGAGGCAGATACGCAGTATTTT; d_call: .; cdr3_length: 11; j_call: TRBJ2-3; clone_size: many; v_call: TRBV2
cdr3_aa: CASSYSGTSGAETQYF; cdr3_nt: TGTGCCAGCAGTTACTCGGGGACTAGCGGTGCGGAGACCCAGTACTTC; d_call: TRBD2; cdr3_length: 16; j_call: TRBJ2-5; clone_size: many; v_call: TRBV6-6
cdr3_aa: CASSLTSGVFYEQYF; cdr3_nt: TGTGCCAGCAGCTTAACTAGCGGGGTTTTTTACGAGCAGTACTTC; d_call: TRBD2; cdr3_length: 15; j_call: TRBJ2-7; clone_size: few; v_call: TRBV7-2
cdr3_aa: CASSNTASSPLHF; cdr3_nt: TGTGCCAGCAGCAACACGGCGAGCTCACCCCTCCACTTT; d_call: .; cdr3_length: 13; j_call: TRBJ1-6; clone_size: .; v_call: TRBV7-2
cdr3_aa: CASSLRAGDTEAFF; cdr3_nt: TGTGCCAGCAGCCTCCGGGCAGGGGACACTGAAGCTTTCTTT; d_call: .; cdr3_length: 14; j_call: TRBJ1-1; clone_size: few; v_call: TRBV3-1
cdr3_aa: CATSDRGSTEAFF; cdr3_nt: TGTGCCACTTCCGACAGGGGAAGCACTGAAGCTTTCTTT; d_call: TRBD1; cdr3_length: 13; j_call: TRBJ1-1; clone_size: many; v_call: TRBV15
cdr3_aa: CASSPDILQGDTQYF; cdr3_nt: TGTGCCAGCAGCCCCGATATTTTACAGGGAGATACGCAGTATTTT; d_call: .; cdr3_length: 15; j_call: TRBJ2-3; clone_size: .; v_call: TRBV6-1
cdr3_aa: CASSGHYGYTF; cdr3_nt: TGTGCCAGCAGTGGTCACTATGGCTACACCTTC; d_call: .; cdr3_length: 11; j_call: TRBJ1-2; clone_size: many; v_call: TRBV2
cdr3_aa: CASSGRGSRTDTQYF; cdr3_nt: TGTGCCAGCAGCGGCAGGGGCAGCCGCACAGATACGCAGTATTTT; d_call: .; cdr3_length: 15; j_call: TRBJ2-3; clone_size: .; v_call: TRBV5-6
cdr3_aa: CASRPGQGASPLHF; cdr3_nt: TGTGCCAGCAGGCCCGGGCAGGGGGCTTCACCCCTCCACTTT; d_call: TRBD1; cdr3_length: 14; j_call: TRBJ1-6; clone_size: many; v_call: TRBV28
cdr3_aa: CAISGSSTEAFF; cdr3_nt: TGTGCCATCAGTGGTAGTTCTACTGAAGCTTTCTTT; d_call: .; cdr3_length: 12; j_call: TRBJ1-1; clone_size: many; v_call: TRBV10-3
cdr3_aa: CASSRPSGTGPREQYF; cdr3_nt: TGTGCCAGCAGCCGGCCTTCCGGGACAGGACCTCGAGAGCAGTACTTC; d_call: TRBD1; cdr3_length: 16; j_call: TRBJ2-7; clone_size: .; v_call: TRBV7-2
cdr3_aa: CASSQGSIGVRNEQFF; cdr3_nt: TGCGCCAGCAGCCAAGGGTCTATCGGCGTTCGGAATGAGCAGTTCTTC; d_call: .; cdr3_length: 16; j_call: TRBJ2-1; clone_size: .; v_call: TRBV4-1
cdr3_aa: CASSNRSYTQYF; cdr3_nt: TGTGCCAGCAGTAACAGGTCTTATACGCAGTATTTT; d_call: .; cdr3_length: 12; j_call: TRBJ2-3; clone_size: .; v_call: TRBV5-4
cdr3_aa: CASSRRQGQQETQYF; cdr3_nt: TGTGCCAGCAGCCGCCGACAGGGGCAGCAAGAGACCCAGTACTTC; d_call: TRBD1; cdr3_length: 15; j_call: TRBJ2-5; clone_size: many; v_call: TRBV3-1
cdr3_aa: CASSQGGLTSNEQFF; cdr3_nt: TGTGCCAGCAGCCAAGGTGGACTTACTAGCAATGAGCAGTTCTTC; d_call: .; cdr3_length: 15; j_call: TRBJ2-1; clone_size: few; v_call: TRBV3-1
cdr3_aa: CASSLFRGGTEAFF; cdr3_nt: TGTGCCAGCAGTTTATTCAGAGGGGGCACTGAAGCTTTCTTT; d_call: .; cdr3_length: 14; j_call: TRBJ1-1; clone_size: few; v_call: TRBV12-3/TRBV12-4